The 25 T cell receptor beta chains in this list originate from one sample, sequenced in a study of blood T cell repertoires in COVID-19. The method was immunoSEQ multiplex PCR; TCRdb's version includes in-frame clones alone and lacks a portion of them. The table shows some 200,000 clones, with about 85% occurring only once. The specimen sequenced was peripheral blood. The source of these receptors is a woman of 80 years or more with acute or convalescent COVID-19.

The chain joins TRBV5-1 to TRBJ1-1, with TRBD1 identical over 11 bases. Germline V gives CDR1 SGHRS, CDR2 YFSETQ. V lost 4 bases and J lost 5; bases outside the gene matches: 13. The CDR3 loop spans 17 amino acids. CDR3: CASSQGRTGGAGTEAFF. CDR3 bases: TGCGCCAGCAGCCAAGGACGGACAGGGGGCGCGGGGACTGAAGCTTTCTTT.

The gene calls are TRBV6-6 and TRBJ1-6, with D possibly TRBD1 on 5 matching bases. V was clipped by 8 bases and J by 10 bases, with 24 bases between them. The CDR3 contains 16 residues. Germline-derived CDR1 and CDR2 are MNHNY and SVGAGI (reference sequence). Here the CDR3 DNA reads TGTGCCAGCTACTTGGGCGCGGGAAGGGGTGACTCACCCCTCCACTTT. Amino acids: CASYLGAGRGDSPLHF.

The chain carries TRBV4-3 and TRBJ1-4, with 8 bases fitting TRBD1. With 2 bases clipped from V and 5 bases from J, the junction kept 4 bases outside the gene matches. The germline V gene encodes CDR1 LGHNA and CDR2 YSLEER. This CDR3 is 15 amino acids long. CDR3 in DNA: TGCGCCAGCAGCCAAAACAGGGGGACCAATGAAAAACTGTTTTTT. Translated, it gives CASSQNRGTNEKLFF.

This clone was detected a few times. This sequence joins TRBV3-1 (or the pseudogene TRBV3-2) and TRBJ1-1; tentative D call: TRBD1 (6 bases). The germline V gene has CDR1 LGHDT and CDR2 YNNKEL (reference sequence). Trimming took 7 bases from V and 1 from J, leaving 13 bases between them. The CDR3 length is 14 residues. CDR3 residues: CASTSGQWNTEAFF. In nucleotides, the CDR3 is TGTGCCAGCACCTCAGGACAGTGGAACACTGAAGCTTTCTTT.

The rearrangement uses TRBV6-5 and TRBJ2-2, with a tentative D call TRBD2 (6 bases). CDR1 and CDR2 (germline): MNHEY, SVGAGI. The CDR3 consists of 14 residues. V was cut by 8 bases and J by 0 bases, with 10 bases left in between. CDR3 DNA: TGTGCCAGCGGGGACTCCTCGAACACCGGGGAGCTGTTTTTT. Amino acid sequence: CASGDSSNTGELFF.

This clone has just one count. The V call is TRBV10-3, the J call TRBJ1-1, with D tentatively TRBD1 (5 bases). V was shortened by 4 bases and J by 4 bases, with 10 bases between the two germline ends. Germline V gene lookup returns CDR1 ENHRY and CDR2 SYGVKD. This CDR3 contains 13 residues. CDR3 residues: CAISVGRGTEAFF. The CDR3 nucleotides are TGTGCCATCAGTGTTGGGAGGGGCACTGAAGCTTTCTTT.

The rearrangement links TRBV19 to TRBJ2-1; 8 bases line up with TRBD2. V lost 3 bases, J lost 7 bases, and 14 bases stayed unmatched. There are 17 residues in the CDR3. Per the germline V gene, CDR1 is LNHDA and CDR2 is SQIVND (reference sequence). CDR3 sequence (DNA): TGTGCCAGTAGTATGGTTAAGGCCAGCGGGAGATTGAATGAGCAGTTCTTC. This codes for CASSMVKASGRLNEQFF. Variable domain in full (rest from reference TRBV19 and TRBJ2-1): DGGITQSPKYLFRKEGQNVTLSCEQNLNHDAMYWYRQDPGQGLRLIYYSQIVNDFQKGDIAEGYSVSREKKESFPLTVTSAQKNPTAFYLCASSMVKASGRLNEQFFGPGTRLTVL.

This chain connects TRBV6-2 or TRBV6-3 to TRBJ1-4, with D hard to call. The CDR3 sequence is 14 residues long. With 2 bases removed from V and 0 bases from J, the gap between germline ends came to 4 bases. Germline loops: CDR1 MNHEY, CDR2 SVGEGT. Here the CDR3 reads CASSYTATNEKLFF. The CDR3 DNA sequence: TGTGCCAGCAGTTACACAGCAACTAATGAAAAACTGTTTTTT.

This clone was observed a few times. The sample holds other DNA sequences that translate to the same CDR3. The chain combines TRBV18 with TRBJ2-7; D gene ambiguous. The CDR3 runs 11 residues. Trimming removed 5 bases from V and 3 bases from J, with 5 bases in between. The V gene's germline CDR1 is KGHSH and CDR2 LQKENI. CDR3 DNA: TGTGCCAGCTCATCAGGCTACGAGCAGTACTTC. It specifies CASSSGYEQYF.

The V gene is TRBV5-1, the J gene TRBJ1-4, with D hard to call. This CDR3 has 13 residues. Germline V gene data show CDR1 as SGHRS and CDR2 as YFSETQ. Trimming pared 0 bases from V and 14 bases from J, leaving 14 bases between. Here the CDR3 reads CASSLARGVELFF. DNA for the CDR3: TGCGCCAGCAGCTTGGCCCGCGGGGTCGAGCTGTTTTTT.

The rearrangement links TRBV19 to TRBJ1-5, with unresolved D. CDR1 and CDR2 from the germline V gene are LNHDA and SQIVND (reference sequence). CDR3 length: 14 residues. V lost 5 bases and J lost 9, with 17 bases in between. The CDR3 DNA is TGTGCCAGTAGTGCCTCCCTCTTCGGTCTGCCCCAGCATTTT. Protein sequence: CASSASLFGLPQHF.

The CDR3 DNA sequence: TGTGCCAGCAGCCAAACAGGAACCTCCTACGAGCAGTACTTC. Its protein is CASSQTGTSYEQYF. This chain uses TRBV9 with TRBJ2-7, with D possibly being TRBD1 (5 bases). V was clipped by 4 bases and J by 0 bases, with 11 bases between them. In germline, CDR1 is SGDLS, CDR2 YYNGEE. The CDR3 is 14 amino acids.

This chain links TRBV18 with TRBJ2-5, with D unclear. Trimming shortened V by 0 bases and J by 1 base, and 9 bases separated the two germline ends. The CDR3 loop spans 15 amino acids. CDR1 is KGHSH, CDR2 LQKENI, per germline. CDR3 amino acids: CASSPPERPQETQYF. Here the CDR3 DNA reads TGTGCCAGCTCACCACCGGAGCGTCCCCAAGAGACCCAGTACTTC.

This chain connects TRBV19 to TRBJ1-1; D is perhaps TRBD1 (5 bases). Germline V gene sequence: CDR1 LNHDA, CDR2 SQIVND (reference sequence). Trimming removed 7 bases at V and 5 bases at J, with 17 bases between. CDR3 length equals 14 residues. The CDR3 reads CASTSGGVGTEAFF. CDR3 coding DNA: TGTGCCAGTACCTCCGGGGGGGTTGGGACTGAAGCTTTCTTT.

V gene TRBV30 combines with J gene TRBJ2-4; 8 bases are a match to TRBD1. Trimming cost V 1 base and J 0 bases; bases outside gene matches: 5. The germline V gene encodes CDR1 GTSNPN and CDR2 SVGIG (reference sequence). This CDR3 region has 16 residues. The DNA for the CDR3 is TGTGCCTGGAGTGCGGACAGGGTAATAGCCAAAAACATTCAGTACTTC. Translated: CAWSADRVIAKNIQYF.

As DNA, the CDR3 is TGTGCCACCAGCAGAGATTCAGGCCGCGAGCAGTACTTC. Translated, it gives CATSRDSGREQYF. The chain employs TRBV15 and TRBJ2-7; no reliable D call. Germline-derived CDR1 and CDR2 are LNHNV and YYDKDF (reference sequence). V lost 0 bases to trimming and J lost 6 bases, with 9 bases between them. CDR3 size: 13 residues.

This chain connects TRBV28 to TRBJ1-2; no firm D call. Trimming took 6 bases from V and 0 from J, leaving 14 bases between them. Germline V gene lookup returns CDR1 MDHEN and CDR2 SYDVKM. CDR3 size: 15 residues. CDR3 DNA: TGTGCCAGCAGCCAACCTGGAGGGCCTAACTATGGCTACACCTTC. Protein: CASSQPGGPNYGYTF.

The rearrangement links TRBV9 to TRBJ2-3; D is perhaps TRBD2 (5 bases). This CDR3 comprises 16 residues. Germline CDR1 and CDR2: SGDLS and YYNGEE. Between the trimmed V and J ends, which lost 6 bases and 2 bases, there was a span of 19 bases. The CDR3, as DNA: TGTGCCAGCACCCGTGAGGGAACCCCCGACACAGATACGCAGTATTTT. It is translated as CASTREGTPDTDTQYF.

This clone was recorded only once. V gene TRBV5-4 combines with J gene TRBJ2-2; D may be TRBD2 (5 bases). Germline CDR1 is SGHNT and CDR2 is YYREEE (reference sequence). V gave up 3 bases and J gave up 4 bases, with 13 bases separating them. The CDR3 consists of 15 residues. The CDR3 nucleotides read TGTGCCAGCAGCTCCAATGGGCGGGTCACCGGGGAGCTGTTTTTT. Translation: CASSSNGRVTGELFF.

The gene calls are TRBV7-9 and TRBJ2-5; possibly TRBD1 for D (5 bases). CDR3 length: 16 amino acids. Germline CDR1 and CDR2: SEHNR and FQNEAQ (reference sequence). V lost 1 base and J lost 2, with 14 bases in between. CDR3 nucleotide sequence: TGTGCCAGCAGCTTAGTTGTAGGGGCAGTTCAAGAGACCCAGTACTTC. Amino acid sequence: CASSLVVGAVQETQYF.

The rearrangement joins TRBV6-6 to TRBJ2-3, with 8 bases lining up with TRBD2. In germline, CDR1 is MNHNY, CDR2 SVGAGI (reference sequence). V dropped 0 bases and J dropped 10; count of bases not matched to a gene: 9. CDR3 size: 15 residues. This chain's CDR3 is CASSYSKRRGDPQYF. As DNA, the CDR3 is TGTGCCAGCAGTTACTCGAAACGGCGGGGGGACCCGCAGTATTTT.

The chain has TRBV10-3 and TRBJ2-1; D is unclear. This CDR3 contains 13 residues. Germline CDR1 ENHRY, CDR2 SYGVKD. Between the trimmed V and J ends, which lost 7 bases and 0 bases, there was a span of 7 bases. Here the CDR3 DNA reads TGTGCCATCACCAGAAGCTCCTACAATGAGCAGTTCTTC. Translated, it gives CAITRSSYNEQFF.

V and J are TRBV10-3 and TRBJ1-2; possible D gene TRBD1, 6 bases. This CDR3 spans 15 amino acids. From germline, CDR1 is ENHRY and CDR2 SYGVKD. The V gene lost 0 bases and the J gene lost 4 bases, with 12 bases spanning the gap. In DNA, the CDR3 is TGTGCCATCAGTGAGTCGACGACAGGTACCTATGGCTACACCTTC. Translation: CAISESTTGTYGYTF.

This chain connects TRBV6-6 to TRBJ1-4, with D hard to call. The CDR3 totals 14 residues. Trimming removed 6 bases at V and 8 bases at J, with 16 bases between. Germline-derived CDR1 and CDR2 are MNHNY and SVGAGI (reference sequence). CDR3 bases: TGTGCCAGCAGCGTAGTAACTCCGGGAGAAAAACTGTTTTTT. Amino acid sequence: CASSVVTPGEKLFF.

The J gene is TRBJ1-1, the V gene TRBV19; 9 bases line up with TRBD1. In germline, CDR1 is LNHDA, CDR2 SQIVND (reference sequence). The trim removed 5 bases at V and 4 bases at J, leaving 11 bases unmatched. The CDR3 is 16 amino acids. CDR3 residues: CASSFSGTGFGTEAFF. The CDR3, as DNA: TGTGCCAGTAGTTTCTCCGGGACAGGGTTCGGCACTGAAGCTTTCTTT.